This section outlines one T cell receptor beta chain sequence together with its context. This specimen comes from a study of cytomegalovirus exposure and HLA in healthy donors. CDR1 and CDR2 from the germline V gene are LNHDA and SQIVND (reference sequence). V lost 6 bases and J 3 bases, leaving 14 bases between the germline ends. This CDR3 has 14 residues. A multiplex PCR was run with 60 Vbeta primers and 13 Jbeta primers. Some clones are missing from TCRdb's copy, which holds only in-frame ones; the method was immunoSEQ multiplex PCR. The sample holds 100,000 or so clones, approximately 81% seen once.

Sequencing was performed on PBMCs. This receptor was obtained from a female donor in good health and CMV-seropositive. The chain uses TRBV19 and TRBJ1-1; the D gene is possibly TRBD1 (6 bases). This chain's CDR3 is CASSLWDKDTEAFF. The CDR3 DNA reads TGTGCCAGTAGCCTGTGGGACAAGGACACTGAAGCTTTCTTT.